This T cell receptor beta chain was retrieved from a study of T-cell memory formation after mild COVID-19. The wider study: Each donor largely had its own TCR clusters. Study findings and constraints: CD8+ contracting clones occupied EMRA, while CD4+ ones occupied mainly CM and EM. Contracting clones from day 15 to 85 had balanced CD4/CD8; later expanders favoured CD4+. In pre-infection memory, a portion of responding clones appeared, which suggested that cross-reactive memory joined.

In TCRdb, the 5' RACE reads were re-called with MiXCR into one record per CDR3 protein. The data contain hundreds of thousands of distinct CDR3 sequences, around 15% of them singletons. A note on this clonotype: Its antigen is still unknown.

Source material: PBMCs or a T cell subset sorted from them (not recorded which). This receptor was identified in a man between 18 and 35 years old who had mild COVID-19 (a few samples of this study predate the infection). Cell type and time point are not known.

CDR3 sequence: CASRTGGGMNTEAFF. The DNA of the CDR3 is TGTGCCAGCAGGACAGGGGGCGGCATGAACACTGAAGCTTTCTTT. This sequence joins TRBV7-8 and TRBJ1-1, with TRBD1 matching over 10 bases. The CDR3 length is 15 residues. CDR1 and CDR2 (germline): SGHVS, FQNEAQ. V dropped 6 bases and J dropped 0; count of bases not matched to a gene: 4. Together with reference TRBV7-8 and TRBJ1-1, the CDR3 gives the full variable domain: GAGVSQSPRYKVAKRGQDVALRCDPISGHVSLFWYQQALGQGPEFLTYFQNEAQLDKSGLPSDRFFAERPEGSVSTLKIQRTQQEDSAVYLCASRTGGGMNTEAFFGQGTRLTVV.